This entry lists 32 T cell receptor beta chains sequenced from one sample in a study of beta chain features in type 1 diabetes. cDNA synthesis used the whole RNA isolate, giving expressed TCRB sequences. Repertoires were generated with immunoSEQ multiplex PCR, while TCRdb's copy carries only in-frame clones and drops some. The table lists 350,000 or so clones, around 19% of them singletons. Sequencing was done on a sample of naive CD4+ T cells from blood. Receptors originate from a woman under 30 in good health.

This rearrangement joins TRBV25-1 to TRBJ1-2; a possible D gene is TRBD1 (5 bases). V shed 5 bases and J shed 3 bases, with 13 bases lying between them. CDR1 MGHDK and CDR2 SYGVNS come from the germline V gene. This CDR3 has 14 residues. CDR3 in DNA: TGTGCCAGCAGTCCTTTGGACACGGACTATGGCTACACCTTC. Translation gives CASSPLDTDYGYTF.

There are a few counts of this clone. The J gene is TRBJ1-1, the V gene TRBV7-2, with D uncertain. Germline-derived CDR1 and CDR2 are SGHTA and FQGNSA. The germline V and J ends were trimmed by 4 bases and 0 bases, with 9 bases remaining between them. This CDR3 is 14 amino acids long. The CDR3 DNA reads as TGTGCCAGCAGCTCCGTTGTCGTGAACACTGAAGCTTTCTTT. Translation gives CASSSVVVNTEAFF. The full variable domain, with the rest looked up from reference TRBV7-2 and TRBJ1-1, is GAGVSQSPSNKVTEKGKDVELRCDPISGHTALYWYRQSLGQGLEFLIYFQGNSAPDKSGLPSDRFSAERTGGSVSTLTIQRTQQEDSAVYLCASSSVVVNTEAFFGQGTRLTVV.

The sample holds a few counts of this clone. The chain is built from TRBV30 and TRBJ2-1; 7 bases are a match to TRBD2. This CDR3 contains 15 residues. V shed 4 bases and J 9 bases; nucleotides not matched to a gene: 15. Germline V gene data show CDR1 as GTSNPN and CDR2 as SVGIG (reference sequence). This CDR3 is CAWMKAGDGVSEQFF. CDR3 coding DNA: TGTGCCTGGATGAAGGCGGGAGACGGGGTCAGTGAGCAGTTCTTC. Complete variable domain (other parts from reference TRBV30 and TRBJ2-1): SQTIHQWPATLVQPVGSPLSLECTVEGTSNPNLYWYRQAAGRGLQLLFYSVGIGQISSEVPQNLSASRPQDRQFILSSKKLLLSDSGFYLCAWMKAGDGVSEQFFGPGTRLTVL.

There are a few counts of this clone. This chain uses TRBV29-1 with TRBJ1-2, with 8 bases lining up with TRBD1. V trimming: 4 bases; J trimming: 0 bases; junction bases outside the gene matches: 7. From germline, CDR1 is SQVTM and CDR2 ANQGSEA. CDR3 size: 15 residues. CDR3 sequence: CSVGPGQGSNYGYTF. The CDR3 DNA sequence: TGCAGCGTTGGCCCCGGACAGGGATCTAACTATGGCTACACCTTC.

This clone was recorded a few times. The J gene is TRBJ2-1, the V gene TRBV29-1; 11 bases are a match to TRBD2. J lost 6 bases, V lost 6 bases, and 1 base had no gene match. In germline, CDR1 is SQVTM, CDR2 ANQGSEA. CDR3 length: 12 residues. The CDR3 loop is CSVTSGVNEQFF. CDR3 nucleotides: TGCAGCGTGACTAGCGGGGTCAATGAGCAGTTCTTC.

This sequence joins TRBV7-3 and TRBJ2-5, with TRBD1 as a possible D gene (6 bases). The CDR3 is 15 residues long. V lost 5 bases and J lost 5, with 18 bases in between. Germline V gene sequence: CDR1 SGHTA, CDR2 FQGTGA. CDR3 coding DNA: TGTGCCAGCAGCCTTTTGGGACACGTTGGGGAGACCCAGTACTTC. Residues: CASSLLGHVGETQYF.

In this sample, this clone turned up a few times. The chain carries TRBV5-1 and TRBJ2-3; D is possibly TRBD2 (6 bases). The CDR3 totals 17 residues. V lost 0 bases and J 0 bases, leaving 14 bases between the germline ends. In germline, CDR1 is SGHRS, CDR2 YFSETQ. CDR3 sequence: CASSLDVAGTSTDTQYF. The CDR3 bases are TGCGCCAGCAGCTTGGATGTTGCGGGGACTAGCACAGATACGCAGTATTTT.

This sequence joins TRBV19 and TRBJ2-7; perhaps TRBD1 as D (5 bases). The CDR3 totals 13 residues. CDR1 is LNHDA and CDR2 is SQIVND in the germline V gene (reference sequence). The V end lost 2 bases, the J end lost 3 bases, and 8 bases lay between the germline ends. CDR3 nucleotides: TGTGCCAGTAGTATACAACAGGACTACGAGCAGTACTTC. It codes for CASSIQQDYEQYF. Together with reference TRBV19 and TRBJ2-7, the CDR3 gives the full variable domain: DGGITQSPKYLFRKEGQNVTLSCEQNLNHDAMYWYRQDPGQGLRLIYYSQIVNDFQKGDIAEGYSVSREKKESFPLTVTSAQKNPTAFYLCASSIQQDYEQYFGPGTRLTVT.

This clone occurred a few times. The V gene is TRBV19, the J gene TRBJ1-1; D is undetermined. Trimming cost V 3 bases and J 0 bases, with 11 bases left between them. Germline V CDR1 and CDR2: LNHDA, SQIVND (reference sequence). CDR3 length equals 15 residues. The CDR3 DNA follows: TGTGCCAGTAGTATCAGTGGCTTAATGAACACTGAAGCTTTCTTT. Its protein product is CASSISGLMNTEAFF.

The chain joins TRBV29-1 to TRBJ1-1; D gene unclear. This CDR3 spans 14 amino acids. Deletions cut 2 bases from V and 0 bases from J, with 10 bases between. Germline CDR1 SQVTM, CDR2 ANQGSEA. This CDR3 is CSVEWNSLNTEAFF. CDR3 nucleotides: TGCAGCGTTGAATGGAACAGTCTGAACACTGAAGCTTTCTTT.

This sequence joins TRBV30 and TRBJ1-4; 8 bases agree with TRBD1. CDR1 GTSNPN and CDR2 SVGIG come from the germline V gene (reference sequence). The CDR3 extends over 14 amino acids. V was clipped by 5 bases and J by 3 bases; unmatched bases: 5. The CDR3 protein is CAWDRGSANEKLFF. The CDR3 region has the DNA TGTGCCTGGGACAGGGGTTCGGCTAATGAAAAACTGTTTTTT.

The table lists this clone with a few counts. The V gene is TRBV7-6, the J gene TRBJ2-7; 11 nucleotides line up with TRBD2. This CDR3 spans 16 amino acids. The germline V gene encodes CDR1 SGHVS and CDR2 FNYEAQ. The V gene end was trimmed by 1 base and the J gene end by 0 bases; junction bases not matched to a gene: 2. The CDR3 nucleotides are TGTGCCAGCAGCTTAGATGGGACTAGCGGCTCCTACGAGCAGTACTTC. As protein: CASSLDGTSGSYEQYF.

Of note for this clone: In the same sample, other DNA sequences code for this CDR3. The CDR3 DNA reads as TGTGCCAGCAGCGTGGAGGGAAACACTGAAGCTTTCTTT. Translating it yields CASSVEGNTEAFF. The chain is built from TRBV9 and TRBJ1-1; no firm D call. CDR1 SGDLS and CDR2 YYNGEE come from the germline V gene. CDR3 size: 13 residues. Trimming cost V 2 bases and J 2 bases, with 7 bases left between them.

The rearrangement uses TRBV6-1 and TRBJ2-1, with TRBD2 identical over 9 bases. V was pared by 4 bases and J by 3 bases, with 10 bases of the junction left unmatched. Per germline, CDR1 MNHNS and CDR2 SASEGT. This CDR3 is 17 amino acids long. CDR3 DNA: TGTGCCAGCAGTGGACGAGCGGGAGGCCCTGGCTACAATGAGCAGTTCTTC. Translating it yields CASSGRAGGPGYNEQFF.

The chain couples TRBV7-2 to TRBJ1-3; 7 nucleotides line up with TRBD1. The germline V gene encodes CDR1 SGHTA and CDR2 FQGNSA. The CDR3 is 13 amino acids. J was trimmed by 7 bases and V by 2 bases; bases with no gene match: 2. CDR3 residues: CASSLRGLNTIYF. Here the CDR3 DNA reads TGTGCCAGCAGCTTAAGGGGGCTGAACACCATATATTTT.

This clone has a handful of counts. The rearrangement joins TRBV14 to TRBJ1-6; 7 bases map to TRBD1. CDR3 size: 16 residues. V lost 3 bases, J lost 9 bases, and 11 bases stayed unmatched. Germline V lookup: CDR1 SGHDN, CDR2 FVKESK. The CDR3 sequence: CASSHPRTGGVSPLHF. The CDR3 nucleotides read TGTGCCAGCAGCCACCCCCGGACAGGAGGGGTTTCACCCCTCCACTTT.

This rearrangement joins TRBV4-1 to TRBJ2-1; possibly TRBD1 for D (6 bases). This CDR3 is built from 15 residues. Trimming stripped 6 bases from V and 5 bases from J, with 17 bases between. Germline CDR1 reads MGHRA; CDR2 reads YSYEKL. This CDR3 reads CASRETGLNHNEQFF. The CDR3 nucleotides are TGCGCCAGCAGAGAGACAGGCCTAAATCACAATGAGCAGTTCTTC.

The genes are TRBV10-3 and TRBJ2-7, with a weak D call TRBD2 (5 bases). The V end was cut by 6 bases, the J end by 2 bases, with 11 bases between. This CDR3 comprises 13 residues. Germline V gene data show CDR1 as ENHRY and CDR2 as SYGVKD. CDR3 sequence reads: CAIRAREPYEQYF. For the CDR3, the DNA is TGTGCCATCAGAGCCCGGGAACCCTACGAGCAGTACTTC.

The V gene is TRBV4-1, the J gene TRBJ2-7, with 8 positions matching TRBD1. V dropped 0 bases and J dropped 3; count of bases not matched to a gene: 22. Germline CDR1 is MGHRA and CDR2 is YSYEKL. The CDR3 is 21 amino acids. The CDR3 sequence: CASSQDRDRKGSYKDLYEQYF. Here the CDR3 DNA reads TGCGCCAGCAGCCAAGATCGGGACAGGAAGGGCTCCTATAAAGATCTCTACGAGCAGTACTTC.

CDR3 in DNA: TGTGCCAGCAGACACAGGGTTTATAGCAATCAGCCCCAGCATTTT. The encoded protein is CASRHRVYSNQPQHF. V usage is TRBV2 and J usage is TRBJ1-5; D is perhaps TRBD1 (6 bases). Germline loops: CDR1 SNHLY, CDR2 FYNNEI. The CDR3 loop spans 15 amino acids. V lost 6 bases and J 0 bases, leaving 12 bases between the germline ends.

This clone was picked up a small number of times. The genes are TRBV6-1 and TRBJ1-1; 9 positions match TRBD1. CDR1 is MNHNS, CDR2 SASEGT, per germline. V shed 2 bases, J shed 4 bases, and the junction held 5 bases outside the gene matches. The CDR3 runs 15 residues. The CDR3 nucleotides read TGTGCCAGCAGTGAATTCACAGGGGGCGTCACTGAAGCTTTCTTT. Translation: CASSEFTGGVTEAFF.

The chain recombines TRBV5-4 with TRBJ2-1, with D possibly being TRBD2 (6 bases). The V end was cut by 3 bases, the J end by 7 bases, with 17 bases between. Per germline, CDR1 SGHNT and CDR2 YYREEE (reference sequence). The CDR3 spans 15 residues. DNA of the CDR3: TGTGCCAGCAGCTCAGCGGGTCTCCGGGTGAATGAGCAGTTCTTC. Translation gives CASSSAGLRVNEQFF.

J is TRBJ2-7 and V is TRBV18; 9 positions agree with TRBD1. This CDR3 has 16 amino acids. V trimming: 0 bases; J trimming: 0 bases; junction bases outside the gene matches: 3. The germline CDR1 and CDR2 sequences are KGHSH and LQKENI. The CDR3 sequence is CASSPPATGGSYEQYF. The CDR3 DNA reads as TGTGCCAGCTCACCACCGGCGACAGGGGGCTCCTACGAGCAGTACTTC.

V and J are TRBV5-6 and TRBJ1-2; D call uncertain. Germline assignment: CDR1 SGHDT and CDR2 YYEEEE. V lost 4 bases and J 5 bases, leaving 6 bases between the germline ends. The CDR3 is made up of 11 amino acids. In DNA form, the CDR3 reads TGTGCCAGCAGCCAGAGGTATGGCTACACCTTC. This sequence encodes CASSQRYGYTF.

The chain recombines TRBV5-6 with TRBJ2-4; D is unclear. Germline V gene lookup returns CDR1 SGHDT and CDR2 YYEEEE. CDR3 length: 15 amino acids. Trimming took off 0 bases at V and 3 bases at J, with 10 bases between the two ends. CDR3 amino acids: CASSLAGSGKNIQYF. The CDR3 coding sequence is TGTGCCAGCAGCTTGGCAGGTTCTGGCAAAAACATTCAGTACTTC.

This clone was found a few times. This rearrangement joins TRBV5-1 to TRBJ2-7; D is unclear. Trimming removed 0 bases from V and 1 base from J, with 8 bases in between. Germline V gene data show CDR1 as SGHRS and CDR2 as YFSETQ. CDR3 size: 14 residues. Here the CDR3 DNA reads TGCGCCAGCAGCTTGGGCCCGGTTTCCTACGAGCAGTACTTC. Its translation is CASSLGPVSYEQYF.

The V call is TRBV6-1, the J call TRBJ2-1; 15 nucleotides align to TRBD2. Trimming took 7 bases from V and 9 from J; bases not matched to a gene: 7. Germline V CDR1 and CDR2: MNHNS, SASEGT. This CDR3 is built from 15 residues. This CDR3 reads CASISGTSGRLEQFF. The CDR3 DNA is TGTGCCAGCATCTCAGGGACTAGCGGGAGGCTTGAGCAGTTCTTC.

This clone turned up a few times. The CDR3 spells CASSPWEAAGGGGQFF. Written as DNA, the CDR3 is TGCGCCAGCAGCCCTTGGGAGGCAGCGGGAGGTGGTGGGCAGTTCTTC. The genes are TRBV4-1 and TRBJ2-1; 9 bases match TRBD2. The CDR3 contains 16 residues. CDR1 is MGHRA and CDR2 is YSYEKL in the germline V gene. V shed 4 bases and J 12 bases; nucleotides not matched to a gene: 16.

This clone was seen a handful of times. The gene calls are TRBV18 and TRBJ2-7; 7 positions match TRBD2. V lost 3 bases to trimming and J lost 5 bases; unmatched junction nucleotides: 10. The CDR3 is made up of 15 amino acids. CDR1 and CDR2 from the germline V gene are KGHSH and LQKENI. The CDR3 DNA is TGTGCCAGCTCACCCTTTAGCGGGTCGGGAAACGAGCAGTACTTC. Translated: CASSPFSGSGNEQYF.

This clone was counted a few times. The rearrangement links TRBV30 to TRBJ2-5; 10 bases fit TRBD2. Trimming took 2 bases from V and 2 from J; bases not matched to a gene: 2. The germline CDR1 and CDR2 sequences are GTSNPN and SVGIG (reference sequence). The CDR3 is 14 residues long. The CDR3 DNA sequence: TGTGCCTGGAGTCCAGCGGGGGGGCAAGAGACCCAGTACTTC. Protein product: CAWSPAGGQETQYF.

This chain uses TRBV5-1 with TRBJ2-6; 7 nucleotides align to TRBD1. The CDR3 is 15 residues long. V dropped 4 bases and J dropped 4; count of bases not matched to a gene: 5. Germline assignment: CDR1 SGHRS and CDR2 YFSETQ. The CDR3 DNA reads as TGCGCCAGCAGCGGGACAGTCTCCGGGGCCAACGTCCTGACTTTC. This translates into CASSGTVSGANVLTF.

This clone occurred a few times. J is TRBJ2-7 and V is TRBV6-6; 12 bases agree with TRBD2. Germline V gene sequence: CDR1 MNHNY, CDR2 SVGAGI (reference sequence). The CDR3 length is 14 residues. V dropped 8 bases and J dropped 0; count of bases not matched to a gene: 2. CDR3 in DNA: TGTGCCAGCCGACTAGCGGGAGTCTCCTACGAGCAGTACTTC. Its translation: CASRLAGVSYEQYF.